This T cell receptor (beta chain) was captured by sequencing in a study of T cell clusters in autoimmune cytopenias. With respect to this clonotype: Its cognate antigen is unknown.

Study findings and constraints: Clustering suggested that physiological T cell clusters were missing in primary autoimmune cytopenia patients.

Germline V CDR1 and CDR2: DFQATT, SNEGSKA (reference sequence). This CDR3 has 17 residues. Tens of thousands of genome equivalents of blood DNA were amplified for TRB. Multiplex touch-down PCR amplified TRB using TRB-A and TRB-B pools in one tube. TCRdb reworked the multiplex PCR reads into one entry per CDR3 protein, no DNA. Listed are about 7,000 distinct CDR3 sequences; approximately 22% falls within the top ten. This same sample was also taken into another study, of T cell repertoires in aging, cancer and after chemotherapy.

The sequencing sample was made of peripheral blood. The receptor was derived from a human donor in good health. The rearrangement links TRBV20-1 to TRBJ2-1. CDR3 region: CSARDLSSPISYNEQFF.